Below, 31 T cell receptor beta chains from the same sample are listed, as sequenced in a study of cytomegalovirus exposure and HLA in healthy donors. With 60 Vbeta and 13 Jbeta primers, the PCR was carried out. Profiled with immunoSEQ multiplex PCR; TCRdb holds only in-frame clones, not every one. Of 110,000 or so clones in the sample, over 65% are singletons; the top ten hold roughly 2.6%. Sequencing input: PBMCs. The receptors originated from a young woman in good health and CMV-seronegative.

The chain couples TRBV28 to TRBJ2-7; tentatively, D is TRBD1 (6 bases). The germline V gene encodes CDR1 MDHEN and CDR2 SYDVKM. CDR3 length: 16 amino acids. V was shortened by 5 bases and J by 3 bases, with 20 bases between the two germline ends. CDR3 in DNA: TGTGCCAGCAGTAAGGACCGGACAGCGAGGGGCTACGAGCAGTACTTC. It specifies CASSKDRTARGYEQYF.

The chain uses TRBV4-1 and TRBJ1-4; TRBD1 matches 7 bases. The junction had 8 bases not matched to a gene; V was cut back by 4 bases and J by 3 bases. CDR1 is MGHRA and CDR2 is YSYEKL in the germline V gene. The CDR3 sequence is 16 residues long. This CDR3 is CASSPSGTVSNEKLFF. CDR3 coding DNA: TGCGCCAGCAGCCCCTCGGGGACAGTCTCTAATGAAAAACTGTTTTTT.

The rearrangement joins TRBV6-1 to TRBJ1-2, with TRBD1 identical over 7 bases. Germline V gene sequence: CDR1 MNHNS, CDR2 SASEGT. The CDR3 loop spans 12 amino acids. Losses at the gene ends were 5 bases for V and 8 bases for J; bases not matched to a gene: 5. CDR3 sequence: CASSIGQDGYTF. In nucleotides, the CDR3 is TGTGCCAGCAGTATCGGACAGGACGGCTACACCTTC.

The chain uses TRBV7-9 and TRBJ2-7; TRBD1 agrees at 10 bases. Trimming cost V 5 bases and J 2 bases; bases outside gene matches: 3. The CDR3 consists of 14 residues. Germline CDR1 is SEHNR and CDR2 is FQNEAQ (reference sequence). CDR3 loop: CASSKGQGAYEQYF. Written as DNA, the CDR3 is TGTGCCAGCAGCAAAGGACAGGGGGCCTACGAGCAGTACTTC.

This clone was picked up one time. CDR3 region: CSVGGGTGNTIYF. DNA of the CDR3: TGCAGCGTTGGGGGGGGGACTGGAAACACCATATATTTT. The J gene is TRBJ1-3, the V gene TRBV29-1; a possible D gene is TRBD1 (5 bases). The CDR3 sequence is 13 residues long. V lost 4 bases to trimming and J lost 2 bases, with 9 bases between them. Germline CDR1 SQVTM, CDR2 ANQGSEA.

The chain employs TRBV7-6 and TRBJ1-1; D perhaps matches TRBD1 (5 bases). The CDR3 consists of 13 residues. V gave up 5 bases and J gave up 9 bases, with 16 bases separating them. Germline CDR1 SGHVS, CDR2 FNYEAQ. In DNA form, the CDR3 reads TGTGCCAGCAGCCCGGCGGGGGGGGGTAAAGCTTTCTTT. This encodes CASSPAGGGKAFF.

CDR3 residues: CASSLGGYQPQHF. The CDR3 nucleotides are TGTGCCAGCAGCTTGGGCGGGTATCAGCCCCAGCATTTT. The chain couples TRBV7-6 to TRBJ1-5; the D is unclear. V was pared by 3 bases and J by 5 bases, with 8 bases between. Germline CDR1 SGHVS, CDR2 FNYEAQ. The CDR3 totals 13 residues.

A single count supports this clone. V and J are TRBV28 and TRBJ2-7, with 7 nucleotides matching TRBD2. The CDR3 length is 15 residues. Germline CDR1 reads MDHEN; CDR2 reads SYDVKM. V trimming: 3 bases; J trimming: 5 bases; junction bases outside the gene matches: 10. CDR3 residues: CASSFVGGSIDEQYF. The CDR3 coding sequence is TGTGCCAGCAGTTTCGTAGGCGGGAGTATAGACGAGCAGTACTTC.

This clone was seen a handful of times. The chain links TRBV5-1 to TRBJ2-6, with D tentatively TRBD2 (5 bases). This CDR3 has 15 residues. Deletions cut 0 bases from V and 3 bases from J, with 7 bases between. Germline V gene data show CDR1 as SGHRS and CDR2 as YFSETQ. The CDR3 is CASSLAEVGANVLTF. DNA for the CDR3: TGCGCCAGCAGCTTGGCGGAGGTTGGGGCCAACGTCCTGACTTTC.

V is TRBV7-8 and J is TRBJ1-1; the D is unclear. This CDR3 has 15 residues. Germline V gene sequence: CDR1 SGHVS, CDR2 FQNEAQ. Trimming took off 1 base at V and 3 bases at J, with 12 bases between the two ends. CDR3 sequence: CASSLVHRGYTEAFF. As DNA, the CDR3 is TGTGCCAGCAGCTTAGTTCATCGCGGTTACACTGAAGCTTTCTTT.

CDR3 sequence: CASSVGLAASYEQYF. DNA for the CDR3: TGTGCCAGCAGCGTGGGACTAGCGGCTTCCTACGAGCAGTACTTC. The chain links TRBV5-6 to TRBJ2-7, with 11 positions matching TRBD2. The CDR3 has 15 amino acids. Germline V gene data show CDR1 as SGHDT and CDR2 as YYEEEE. Trimming cost V 4 bases and J 1 base; bases outside gene matches: 4.

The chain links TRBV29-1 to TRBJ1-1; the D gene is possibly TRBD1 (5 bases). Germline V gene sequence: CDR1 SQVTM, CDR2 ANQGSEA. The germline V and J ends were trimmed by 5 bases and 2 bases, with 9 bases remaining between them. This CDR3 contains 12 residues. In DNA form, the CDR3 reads TGCAGCGTTCGACGGACAAACACTGAAGCTTTCTTT. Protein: CSVRRTNTEAFF.

The CDR3 loop reads CASSVEATGMNTGELFF. CDR3 DNA sequence: TGTGCCAGCAGCGTGGAAGCGACAGGGATGAACACCGGGGAGCTGTTTTTT. V usage is TRBV9 and J usage is TRBJ2-2; 7 nucleotides agree with TRBD1. This CDR3 region has 17 residues. Germline V gives CDR1 SGDLS, CDR2 YYNGEE. V dropped 2 bases and J dropped 1; count of bases not matched to a gene: 8.

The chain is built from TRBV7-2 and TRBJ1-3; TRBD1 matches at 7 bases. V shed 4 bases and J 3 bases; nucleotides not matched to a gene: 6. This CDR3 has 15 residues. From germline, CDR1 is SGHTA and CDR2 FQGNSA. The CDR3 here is CASSSLTGVGNTIYF. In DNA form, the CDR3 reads TGTGCCAGCAGCTCTCTAACAGGGGTTGGAAACACCATATATTTT.

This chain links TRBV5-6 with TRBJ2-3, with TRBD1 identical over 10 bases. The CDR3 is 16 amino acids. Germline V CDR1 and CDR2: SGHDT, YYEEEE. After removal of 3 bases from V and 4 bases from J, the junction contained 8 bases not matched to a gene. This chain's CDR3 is CASSSPGTGEPDTQYF. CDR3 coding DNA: TGTGCCAGCAGCTCCCCCGGGACAGGGGAGCCAGATACGCAGTATTTT.

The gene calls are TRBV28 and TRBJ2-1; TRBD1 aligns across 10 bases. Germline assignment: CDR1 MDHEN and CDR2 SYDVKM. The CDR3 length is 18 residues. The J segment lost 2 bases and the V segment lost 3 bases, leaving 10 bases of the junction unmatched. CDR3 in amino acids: CASSLWDRGQNTYNEQFF. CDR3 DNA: TGTGCCAGCAGTTTGTGGGACAGGGGCCAAAACACCTACAATGAGCAGTTCTTC.

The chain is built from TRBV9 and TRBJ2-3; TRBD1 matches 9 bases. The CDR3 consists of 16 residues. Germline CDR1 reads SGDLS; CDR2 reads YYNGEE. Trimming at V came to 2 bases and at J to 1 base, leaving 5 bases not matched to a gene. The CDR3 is CASSVEGQGGTDTQYF. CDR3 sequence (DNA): TGTGCCAGCAGCGTTGAGGGACAGGGAGGCACAGATACGCAGTATTTT.

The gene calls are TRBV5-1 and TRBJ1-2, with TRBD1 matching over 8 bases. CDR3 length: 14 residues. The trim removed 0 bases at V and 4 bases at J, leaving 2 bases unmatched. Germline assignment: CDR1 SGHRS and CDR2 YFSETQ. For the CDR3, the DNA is TGCGCCAGCAGCTTGGGACAGGGGCTCTATGGCTACACCTTC. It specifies CASSLGQGLYGYTF.

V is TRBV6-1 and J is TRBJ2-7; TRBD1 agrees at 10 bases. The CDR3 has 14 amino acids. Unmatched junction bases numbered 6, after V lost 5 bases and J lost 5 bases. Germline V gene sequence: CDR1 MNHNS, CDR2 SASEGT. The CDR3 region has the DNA TGTGCCAGCAGTCTCGGACAGGGGGTGAACGAGCAGTACGTC. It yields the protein CASSLGQGVNEQYV.

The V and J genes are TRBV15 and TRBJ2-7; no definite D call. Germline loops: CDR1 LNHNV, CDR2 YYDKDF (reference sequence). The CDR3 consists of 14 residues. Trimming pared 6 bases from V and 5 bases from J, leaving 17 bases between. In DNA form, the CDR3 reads TGTGCCACCAGAGGCCTACGGGTCGTTGACGAGCAGTACTTC. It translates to CATRGLRVVDEQYF. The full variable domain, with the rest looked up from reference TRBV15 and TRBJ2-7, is DAMVIQNPRYQVTQFGKPVTLSCSQTLNHNVMYWYQQKSSQAPKLLFHYYDKDFNNEADTPDNFQSRRPNTSFCFLDIRSPGLGDTAMYLCATRGLRVVDEQYFGPGTRLTVT.

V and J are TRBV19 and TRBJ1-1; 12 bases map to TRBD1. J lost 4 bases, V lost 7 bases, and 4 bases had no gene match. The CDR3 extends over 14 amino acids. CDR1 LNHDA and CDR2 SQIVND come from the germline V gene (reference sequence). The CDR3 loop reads CASNRDRGRTEAFF. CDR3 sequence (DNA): TGTGCCAGTAACCGGGACAGGGGGCGCACTGAAGCTTTCTTT.

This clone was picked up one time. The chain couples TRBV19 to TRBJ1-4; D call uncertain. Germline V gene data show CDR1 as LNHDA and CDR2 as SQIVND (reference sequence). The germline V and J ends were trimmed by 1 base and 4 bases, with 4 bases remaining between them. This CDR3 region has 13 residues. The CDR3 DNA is TGTGCCAGTAGTATAGTCGTTAATGAAAAACTGTTTTTT. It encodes CASSIVVNEKLFF.

Here the CDR3 reads CASSRGDEQYF. In DNA form, the CDR3 reads TGTGCCAGCAGTCGAGGTGACGAGCAGTACTTC. The gene calls are TRBV6-5 and TRBJ2-5; D is unresolved. The J call may be in error: the DNA end matches TRBJ2-7 better. The CDR3 contains 11 residues. Germline-derived CDR1 and CDR2 are MNHEY and SVGAGI.

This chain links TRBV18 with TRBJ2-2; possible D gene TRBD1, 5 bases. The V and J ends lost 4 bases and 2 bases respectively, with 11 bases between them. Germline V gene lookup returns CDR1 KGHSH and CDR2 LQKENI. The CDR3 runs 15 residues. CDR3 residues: CASSQTVDNTGELFF. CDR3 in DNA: TGTGCCAGCTCACAGACAGTTGATAACACCGGGGAGCTGTTTTTT.

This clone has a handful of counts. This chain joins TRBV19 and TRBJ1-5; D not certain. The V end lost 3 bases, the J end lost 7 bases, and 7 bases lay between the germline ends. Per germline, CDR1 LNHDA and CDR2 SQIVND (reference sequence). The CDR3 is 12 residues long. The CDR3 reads CASSISFQPQHF. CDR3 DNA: TGTGCCAGTAGTATCAGTTTCCAGCCCCAGCATTTT.

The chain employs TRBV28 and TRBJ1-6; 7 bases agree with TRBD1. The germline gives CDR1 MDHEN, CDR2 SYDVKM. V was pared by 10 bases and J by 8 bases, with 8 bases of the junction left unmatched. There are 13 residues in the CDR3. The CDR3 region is CANRGPGDSPLHF. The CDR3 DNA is TGTGCCAACAGGGGCCCAGGGGATTCACCCCTCCACTTT.

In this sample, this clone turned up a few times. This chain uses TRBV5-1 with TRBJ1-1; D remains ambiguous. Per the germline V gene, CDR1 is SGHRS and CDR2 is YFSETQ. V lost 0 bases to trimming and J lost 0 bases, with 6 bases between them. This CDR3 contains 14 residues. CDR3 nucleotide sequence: TGCGCCAGCAGCTTGGACAGAGTGAACACTGAAGCTTTCTTT. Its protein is CASSLDRVNTEAFF. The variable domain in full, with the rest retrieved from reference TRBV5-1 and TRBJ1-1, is KAGVTQTPRYLIKTRGQQVTLSCSPISGHRSVSWYQQTPGQGLQFLFEYFSETQRNKGNFPGRFSGRQFSNSRSEMNVSTLELGDSALYLCASSLDRVNTEAFFGQGTRLTVV.

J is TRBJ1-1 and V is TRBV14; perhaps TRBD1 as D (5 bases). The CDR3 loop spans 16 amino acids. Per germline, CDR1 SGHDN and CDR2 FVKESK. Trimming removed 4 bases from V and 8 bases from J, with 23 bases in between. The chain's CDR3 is CASSRTRGLSTEEAFF. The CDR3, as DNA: TGTGCCAGCAGCCGGACGAGGGGACTCTCAACAGAAGAAGCTTTCTTT.

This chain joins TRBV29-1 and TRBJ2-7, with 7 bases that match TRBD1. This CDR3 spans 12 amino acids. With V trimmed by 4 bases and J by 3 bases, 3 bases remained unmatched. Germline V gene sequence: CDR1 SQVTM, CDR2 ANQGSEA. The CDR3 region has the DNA TGCAGCGTTGGGGACAGTTACTACGAGCAGTACTTC. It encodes CSVGDSYYEQYF.

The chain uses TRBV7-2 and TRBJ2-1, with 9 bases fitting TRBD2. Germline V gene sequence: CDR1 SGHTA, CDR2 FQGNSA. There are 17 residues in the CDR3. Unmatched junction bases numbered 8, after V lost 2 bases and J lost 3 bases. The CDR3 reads CASSLSLAGTYYNEQFF. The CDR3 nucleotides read TGTGCCAGCAGCTTATCCCTAGCGGGGACCTACTACAATGAGCAGTTCTTC. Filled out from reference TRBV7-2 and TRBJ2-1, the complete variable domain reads GAGVSQSPSNKVTEKGKDVELRCDPISGHTALYWYRQSLGQGLEFLIYFQGNSAPDKSGLPSDRFSAERTGGSVSTLTIQRTQQEDSAVYLCASSLSLAGTYYNEQFFGPGTRLTVL.

The CDR3 bases are TGTGCCAGCAGCTTGGGACTAACGACCTCTTACGAGCAGTACTTC. It is translated as CASSLGLTTSYEQYF. The chain combines TRBV5-6 with TRBJ2-7; a possible D gene is TRBD2 (5 bases). In germline, CDR1 is SGHDT, CDR2 YYEEEE. V shed 0 bases and J shed 4 bases, with 14 bases lying between them. This CDR3 has 15 residues.